Shown below are 20 T cell receptor beta chains from a single sample sequenced in a study of cytomegalovirus exposure and HLA in healthy donors. Measured with immunoSEQ multiplex PCR; TCRdb has only the in-frame clones, and not every one. The sample lists over 200,000 clones; around 88% were seen once. The material sequenced was PBMCs. All receptors come from a woman aged 18-29 years in good health and CMV-seronegative.

This rearrangement joins TRBV7-9 to TRBJ2-7, with 10 bases identical to TRBD2. Germline CDR1 and CDR2: SEHNR and FQNEAQ (reference sequence). The CDR3 is made up of 15 amino acids. Germline trimming cut 3 bases from V and 7 bases from J; bases unmatched to any gene: 9. In nucleotides, the CDR3 is TGTGCCAGCAGCTTCTTGAGCCTAGCGGGAGTTGAGCAGTACTTC. This gives the protein CASSFLSLAGVEQYF.

This chain joins TRBV2 and TRBJ2-1, with 8 nucleotides matching TRBD2. V lost 7 bases, J lost 5 bases, and 10 bases stayed unmatched. CDR1 and CDR2 (germline): SNHLY, FYNNEI. The CDR3 totals 15 residues. The CDR3 DNA reads TGTGCCAGCACTTTGCGGTGGGGACTAGACAATGAGCAGTTCTTC. Translated: CASTLRWGLDNEQFF.

The CDR3 loop is CASSYQGTGEKLFF. CDR3 in DNA: TGTGCCAGCAGTTACCAGGGGACCGGTGAAAAACTGTTTTTT. The chain joins TRBV2 to TRBJ1-4, with D possibly TRBD1 on 6 matching bases. Trimming took 5 bases from V and 7 from J, leaving 14 bases between them. The CDR3 covers 14 residues. Germline assignment: CDR1 SNHLY and CDR2 FYNNEI.

The chain employs TRBV2 and TRBJ2-1; D perhaps matches TRBD2 (6 bases). CDR1 SNHLY and CDR2 FYNNEI come from the germline V gene. This CDR3 region has 16 residues. The V gene lost 8 bases and the J gene lost 4 bases, with 21 bases spanning the gap. CDR3 sequence (DNA): TGTGCCAGCGGTTCCGAGAGGGCGGGATCGTACAATGAGCAGTTCTTC. Its translation is CASGSERAGSYNEQFF. Together with reference TRBV2 and TRBJ2-1, the CDR3 gives the full variable domain: EPEVTQTPSHQVTQMGQEVILRCVPISNHLYFYWYRQILGQKVEFLVSFYNNEISEKSEIFDDQFSVERPDGSNFTLKIRSTKLEDSAMYFCASGSERAGSYNEQFFGPGTRLTVL.

This clone has ten or more counts. V is TRBV5-1 and J is TRBJ2-3; TRBD2 aligns across 14 bases. The CDR3 is made up of 16 amino acids. Trimming cost V 0 bases and J 5 bases; bases outside gene matches: 2. Germline CDR1 SGHRS, CDR2 YFSETQ. Written as DNA, the CDR3 is TGCGCCAGCAGCTTGGAGGGACTAGCGGGAGTAGATACGCAGTATTTT. It encodes CASSLEGLAGVDTQYF.

The chain is built from TRBV13 and TRBJ2-2, with 12 positions matching TRBD2. The ends lost 5 bases at V and 4 bases at J; junction bases unmatched: 11. Germline assignment: CDR1 PRHDT and CDR2 FYEKMQ (reference sequence). The length of the CDR3 is 18 residues. The chain's CDR3 is CASSRNRGLAGLTGELFF. CDR3 nucleotides: TGTGCCAGCAGCCGAAATAGAGGACTAGCGGGACTCACCGGGGAGCTGTTTTTT.

V gene TRBV18 combines with J gene TRBJ2-5; 13 bases line up with TRBD2. J was trimmed by 4 bases and V by 3 bases; bases with no gene match: 5. This CDR3 is 16 amino acids long. The V gene's germline CDR1 is KGHSH and CDR2 LQKENI. The DNA for the CDR3 is TGTGCCAGCTCACCCGGACTAGCGGGAGATCTAGAGACCCAGTACTTC. It yields the protein CASSPGLAGDLETQYF.

The V and J genes are TRBV7-2 and TRBJ2-7; 8 positions match TRBD2. Germline V lookup: CDR1 SGHTA, CDR2 FQGNSA. V lost 2 bases to trimming and J lost 3 bases; unmatched junction nucleotides: 6. The CDR3 is made up of 15 amino acids. CDR3 in amino acids: CASSLSSGMDYEQYF. The CDR3 bases are TGTGCCAGCAGCTTAAGTAGCGGGATGGACTACGAGCAGTACTTC. Based on the CDR3 plus reference TRBV7-2 and TRBJ2-7, the full variable domain is GAGVSQSPSNKVTEKGKDVELRCDPISGHTALYWYRQSLGQGLEFLIYFQGNSAPDKSGLPSDRFSAERTGGSVSTLTIQRTQQEDSAVYLCASSLSSGMDYEQYFGPGTRLTVT.

The rearrangement uses TRBV6-5 and TRBJ1-2, with 7 bases that match TRBD1. Germline lookup yields CDR1 MNHEY and CDR2 SVGAGI. The CDR3 spans 13 residues. Germline trimming cut 4 bases from V and 8 bases from J; bases unmatched to any gene: 7. The CDR3 region has the DNA TGTGCCAGCAGTTCACACAGGGGATCAGGCTACACCTTC. As protein: CASSSHRGSGYTF.

The chain joins TRBV25-1 to TRBJ2-5; 11 bases align to TRBD2. V was clipped by 1 base and J by 5 bases; unmatched bases: 12. Germline V gene lookup returns CDR1 MGHDK and CDR2 SYGVNS. The CDR3 length is 18 residues. DNA for the CDR3: TGTGCCAGCAGTGAATTGGGGACTAGCGGAGGCCGAGGGGAGACCCAGTACTTC. Protein sequence: CASSELGTSGGRGETQYF.

V and J are TRBV4-1 and TRBJ1-3; D remains unclear. Trimming stripped 6 bases from V and 7 bases from J, with 13 bases between. Germline loops: CDR1 MGHRA, CDR2 YSYEKL. The CDR3 is 13 amino acids. In nucleotides, the CDR3 is TGCGCCAGCAGGCCTCATCGGGGTAACACCATATATTTT. It yields the protein CASRPHRGNTIYF.

The chain carries TRBV27 and TRBJ2-3; TRBD2 aligns across 7 bases. V trimming: 3 bases; J trimming: 0 bases; junction bases outside the gene matches: 6. CDR1 MNHEY and CDR2 SMNVEV come from the germline V gene (reference sequence). There are 16 residues in the CDR3. CDR3 sequence reads: CASSFASGISTDTQYF. The CDR3 DNA is TGTGCCAGCAGTTTCGCTAGCGGAATTAGCACAGATACGCAGTATTTT.

This chain links TRBV7-9 with TRBJ2-7; D perhaps matches TRBD2 (6 bases). The germline V gene encodes CDR1 SEHNR and CDR2 FQNEAQ (reference sequence). With 8 bases removed from V and 3 bases from J, the gap between germline ends came to 20 bases. The CDR3 extends over 15 amino acids. The CDR3: CASSLAPWPVYEQYF. CDR3 coding DNA: TGTGCCAGCTCACTAGCCCCCTGGCCGGTCTACGAGCAGTACTTC. Looking up the rest from reference TRBV7-9 and TRBJ2-7 gives the full variable domain: DTGVSQNPRHKITKRGQNVTFRCDPISEHNRLYWYRQTLGQGPEFLTYFQNEAQLEKSRLLSDRFSAERPKGSFSTLEIQRTEQGDSAMYLCASSLAPWPVYEQYFGPGTRLTVT.

This chain connects TRBV28 to TRBJ2-1; TRBD2 matches 16 bases. This CDR3 has 22 residues. After removal of 4 bases from V and 1 base from J, the junction contained 16 bases not matched to a gene. Germline CDR1 MDHEN, CDR2 SYDVKM. The DNA of the CDR3 is TGTGCCAGCAGTTCCAGGGGAGGGACCGGGACTAGCGGGAGGGCATCCTACAATGAGCAGTTCTTC. It specifies CASSSRGGTGTSGRASYNEQFF.

The chain employs TRBV7-8 and TRBJ2-7; 7 positions agree with TRBD1. With 5 bases clipped from V and 1 base from J, the junction kept 5 bases outside the gene matches. The germline V gene encodes CDR1 SGHVS and CDR2 FQNEAQ. CDR3 size: 14 residues. The CDR3 sequence: CASSHRDRSYEQYF. In DNA form, the CDR3 reads TGTGCCAGCAGCCACCGGGACAGATCCTACGAGCAGTACTTC.

The V gene is TRBV10-2, the J gene TRBJ2-3, with TRBD2 as a possible D gene (5 bases). Trimming cost V 4 bases and J 0 bases, with 11 bases left between them. CDR1 and CDR2 from the germline V gene are WSHSY and SAAADI. CDR3 length: 15 amino acids. CDR3 residues: CASSAGGLSTDTQYF. The CDR3, as DNA: TGCGCCAGCAGTGCGGGCGGACTTAGCACAGATACGCAGTATTTT.

The rearrangement uses TRBV12-5 and TRBJ1-1; D remains unclear. The length of the CDR3 is 13 residues. V lost 6 bases and J 0 bases, leaving 8 bases between the germline ends. CDR1 and CDR2 from the germline V gene are LGHNT and FRNRAP. The DNA of the CDR3 is TGTGCTAGTGGATACTACATGAACACTGAAGCTTTCTTT. Translated: CASGYYMNTEAFF. Based on the CDR3 plus reference TRBV12-5 and TRBJ1-1, the full variable domain is DARVTQTPRHKVTEMGQEVTMRCQPILGHNTVFWYRQTMMQGLELLAYFRNRAPLDDSGMPKDRFSAEMPDATLATLKIQPSEPRDSAVYFCASGYYMNTEAFFGQGTRLTVV.

This rearrangement joins TRBV30 to TRBJ1-1, with D possibly being TRBD1 (5 bases). This CDR3 is built from 18 residues. Germline-derived CDR1 and CDR2 are GTSNPN and SVGIG (reference sequence). V lost 4 bases and J 3 bases, leaving 27 bases between the germline ends. CDR3: CAWTVLGDYALRDTEAFF. CDR3 bases: TGTGCCTGGACTGTACTTGGGGATTATGCCCTCAGGGACACTGAAGCTTTCTTT. Drawing the rest from reference TRBV30 and TRBJ1-1, the complete variable domain is SQTIHQWPATLVQPVGSPLSLECTVEGTSNPNLYWYRQAAGRGLQLLFYSVGIGQISSEVPQNLSASRPQDRQFILSSKKLLLSDSGFYLCAWTVLGDYALRDTEAFFGQGTRLTVV.

This chain joins TRBV4-2 and TRBJ2-7; 15 bases line up with TRBD2. The CDR3 loop spans 21 amino acids. The V segment lost 0 bases and the J segment 1 base; nucleotides outside the gene matches: 13. Per germline, CDR1 LGHNA and CDR2 YNFKEQ. CDR3 loop: CASSQDLTIGLAGGPSYEQYF. Written as DNA, the CDR3 is TGTGCCAGCAGCCAAGACTTAACCATCGGACTAGCGGGAGGGCCTTCCTACGAGCAGTACTTC.

CDR3 coding DNA: TGTGCCACCAGCAGAGCACAGGGAACCGACGAGCAGTACTTC. Residues: CATSRAQGTDEQYF. The chain couples TRBV15 to TRBJ2-7; D is possibly TRBD1 (6 bases). Trimming pared 1 base from V and 5 bases from J, leaving 12 bases between. CDR1 LNHNV and CDR2 YYDKDF come from the germline V gene (reference sequence). CDR3 length: 14 amino acids.